One and the same sample provided the 25 T cell receptor beta chains below, sequenced in a study of glioma-infiltrating T cells after dendritic cell vaccination. The assay was immunoSEQ multiplex PCR, and TCRdb's table has in-frame clones only and misses some. This sample yields tens of thousands of clones, of which around 83% are seen a single time; over 9% belongs to the top ten. The starting material was blood, obtained before dendritic cell vaccination. The origin of the receptors is a human donor with glioblastoma.

This sequence joins TRBV4-1 and TRBJ2-7; 7 bases are a match to TRBD1. The germline gives CDR1 MGHRA, CDR2 YSYEKL. This CDR3 comprises 16 residues. J was trimmed by 0 bases and V by 5 bases; bases with no gene match: 10. CDR3 sequence: CASSDPPGQISYEQYF. Here the CDR3 DNA reads TGCGCCAGCAGCGACCCGCCGGGACAGATCTCCTACGAGCAGTACTTC.

V gene TRBV2 combines with J gene TRBJ2-7; TRBD2 is a possible D gene (6 bases). The V and J ends lost 4 bases and 5 bases respectively, with 9 bases between them. This CDR3 spans 12 amino acids. Per germline, CDR1 SNHLY and CDR2 FYNNEI. The CDR3 DNA reads as TGTGCCAGCAGTGGACTAGTTAACGAGCAGTACTTC. This codes for CASSGLVNEQYF.

This clone was detected only once. The V gene is TRBV10-3, the J gene TRBJ2-4; 8 nucleotides agree with TRBD1. Trimming removed 0 bases from V and 6 bases from J; junction bases left unmatched: 7. Germline lookup yields CDR1 ENHRY and CDR2 SYGVKD. The CDR3 has 16 residues. Written as DNA, the CDR3 is TGTGCCATCAGTGAGTCGACACAGGGGGGAGGAAACATTCAGTACTTC. It codes for CAISESTQGGGNIQYF.

V gene TRBV19 combines with J gene TRBJ1-1, with a tentative D call TRBD1 (5 bases). The V end lost 3 bases, the J end lost 7 bases, and 12 bases lay between the germline ends. Germline lookup yields CDR1 LNHDA and CDR2 SQIVND (reference sequence). This CDR3 is 13 amino acids long. The CDR3 nucleotides read TGTGCCAGTAGTATCGGAGGGGCCCGTGAAGCTTTCTTT. This gives the protein CASSIGGAREAFF.

V usage is TRBV5-6 and J usage is TRBJ2-1; D remains ambiguous. The V gene's germline CDR1 is SGHDT and CDR2 YYEEEE. V was clipped by 1 base and J by 4 bases, with 12 bases between them. This CDR3 comprises 15 residues. The CDR3 sequence: CASSLKRVAYNEQFF. The CDR3 region has the DNA TGTGCCAGCAGCTTGAAGCGAGTGGCATACAATGAGCAGTTCTTC.

The chain links TRBV20-1 to TRBJ2-5, with 7 bases fitting TRBD2. The CDR3 length is 11 residues. The J segment lost 5 bases and the V segment lost 3 bases, leaving 0 bases of the junction unmatched. The germline V gene encodes CDR1 DFQATT and CDR2 SNEGSKA (reference sequence). CDR3 residues: CSASGGETQYF. The CDR3 coding sequence is TGCAGTGCTAGCGGGGGGGAGACCCAGTACTTC.

The rearrangement links TRBV27 to TRBJ1-2, with D perhaps matching TRBD1 (6 bases). Germline V lookup: CDR1 MNHEY, CDR2 SMNVEV (reference sequence). Trimming removed 6 bases at V and 5 bases at J, with 13 bases between. This CDR3 is built from 13 residues. Here the CDR3 reads CASRLRGEYGYTF. The DNA of the CDR3 is TGTGCCAGCAGACTCAGGGGAGAATATGGCTACACCTTC.

The CDR3 DNA reads TGTGCCAGCAGCTTTCAGGGGGAGACCCAGTACTTC. Its translation is CASSFQGETQYF. This rearrangement joins TRBV7-6 to TRBJ2-5, with a possible D match to TRBD1 (6 bases). Germline CDR1 SGHVS, CDR2 FNYEAQ. V dropped 3 bases and J dropped 5 bases, with 7 bases sitting between them. CDR3 size: 12 residues.

This rearrangement joins TRBV19 to TRBJ2-1; D not certain. The V end lost 6 bases, the J end lost 7 bases, and 16 bases lay between the germline ends. The germline V gene has CDR1 LNHDA and CDR2 SQIVND (reference sequence). The CDR3 is 14 amino acids. The CDR3 sequence is CASSRVTASNEQFF. The CDR3 bases are TGTGCCAGTAGCCGGGTCACCGCCTCGAATGAGCAGTTCTTC.

The chain employs TRBV6-5 and TRBJ1-2, with unresolved D. The CDR3 is 11 residues long. V was trimmed by 4 bases and J by 6 bases, leaving 6 bases between them. Germline CDR1 and CDR2: MNHEY and SVGAGI. The CDR3 region is CASSSPNGYTF. The DNA of the CDR3 is TGTGCCAGCAGTTCCCCCAATGGCTACACCTTC.

This chain joins TRBV5-4 and TRBJ2-2, with TRBD1 matching 8 bases. Trimming at V came to 0 bases and at J to 2 bases, leaving 6 bases not matched to a gene. The CDR3 spans 17 residues. Looked up from germline, CDR1 is SGHNT and CDR2 is YYREEE (reference sequence). The CDR3 nucleotides are TGTGCCAGCAGCTTGGGGGGGACAGGTTTAAACACCGGGGAGCTGTTTTTT. Its protein is CASSLGGTGLNTGELFF.

The chain links TRBV21-1 to TRBJ1-3. TRBV21-1 is a pseudogene locus. This CDR3 is built from 18 residues. CDR3 loop: CASSRSAQTPLDWNTIYF. The CDR3 DNA reads TGTGCCAGCAGCCGATCTGCCCAAACCCCCCTAGATTGGAACACCATATATTTT.

The CDR3 DNA sequence: TGTGCCAGCAGGACGGACACTACGAAGCAGTACTTC. Residues: CASRTDTTKQYF. The chain recombines TRBV6-6 with TRBJ2-7, with a possible D match to TRBD1 (5 bases). V dropped 6 bases and J dropped 8 bases, with 14 bases sitting between them. Germline V CDR1 and CDR2: MNHNY, SVGAGI (reference sequence). The CDR3 runs to 12 residues.

The chain has TRBV2 and TRBJ2-4; D is unresolved. The germline V gene has CDR1 SNHLY and CDR2 FYNNEI. The length of the CDR3 is 13 residues. Trimming removed 8 bases at V and 1 base at J, with 9 bases between. The CDR3 protein is CASHGWAKNIQYF. The DNA for the CDR3 is TGTGCCAGCCACGGTTGGGCCAAAAACATTCAGTACTTC.

The chain recombines TRBV5-1 with TRBJ2-3, with 7 bases lining up with TRBD2. Germline values: CDR1 SGHRS, CDR2 YFSETQ. The length of the CDR3 is 16 residues. With V trimmed by 2 bases and J by 4 bases, 10 bases remained unmatched. The CDR3 DNA reads as TGCGCCAGCAGCTTCAAGCGGGACTCTTACCCAGATACGCAGTATTTT. This translates into CASSFKRDSYPDTQYF.

V gene TRBV9 combines with J gene TRBJ2-3; 9 positions match TRBD2. V lost 5 bases to trimming and J lost 8 bases; unmatched junction nucleotides: 6. Germline CDR1 SGDLS, CDR2 YYNGEE. This CDR3 comprises 13 residues. The CDR3 DNA sequence: TGTGCCAGCAGTGGACTAGCGAGGGGTACGCAGTATTTT. Translating it yields CASSGLARGTQYF. The full variable domain, in which reference TRBV9 and TRBJ2-3 provide the parts outside the CDR3, is DSGVTQTPKHLITATGQRVTLRCSPRSGDLSVYWYQQSLDQGLQFLIQYYNGEERAKGNILERFSAQQFPDLHSELNLSSLELGDSALYFCASSGLARGTQYFGPGTRLTVL.

The rearrangement links TRBV7-6 to TRBJ2-2; D unclear. CDR3 length: 12 amino acids. V lost 5 bases and J lost 8, with 9 bases in between. From germline, CDR1 is SGHVS and CDR2 FNYEAQ. The CDR3 here is CASSLNSGELFF. DNA for the CDR3: TGTGCCAGCAGCCTCAACTCGGGGGAGCTGTTTTTT.

The table lists this clone with a few counts. The chain links TRBV19 to TRBJ1-1; D gene unclear. The germline CDR1 and CDR2 sequences are LNHDA and SQIVND (reference sequence). V was shortened by 5 bases and J by 5 bases, with 12 bases between the two germline ends. The CDR3 totals 13 residues. For the CDR3, the DNA is TGTGCCAGTAGTGAGGGTACGAGGACTGAAGCTTTCTTT. This encodes CASSEGTRTEAFF.

The rearrangement uses TRBV27 and TRBJ2-1; weak D call: TRBD1 (5 bases). The CDR3 contains 14 residues. Trimming pared 4 bases from V and 3 bases from J, leaving 10 bases between. Per germline, CDR1 MNHEY and CDR2 SMNVEV (reference sequence). The CDR3, as DNA: TGTGCCAGCAGTTCAGGGCCGGGCTACAATGAGCAGTTCTTC. Translation: CASSSGPGYNEQFF.

The chain has TRBV18 and TRBJ2-2; D is ambiguous. Germline V lookup: CDR1 KGHSH, CDR2 LQKENI. V was clipped by 0 bases and J by 1 base, with 3 bases between them. The CDR3 totals 14 residues. The CDR3 is CASSPPMNTGELFF. The CDR3 DNA sequence: TGTGCCAGCTCACCACCCATGAACACCGGGGAGCTGTTTTTT.

The sample holds one count of this clone. This sequence joins TRBV7-9 and TRBJ2-1; possibly TRBD2 for D (7 bases). With 2 bases removed from V and 2 bases from J, the gap between germline ends came to 16 bases. This CDR3 contains 17 residues. CDR1 SEHNR and CDR2 FQNEAQ come from the germline V gene (reference sequence). The CDR3 bases are TGTGCCAGCAGCTTACCCTTTAGGGGGGGAACCTACAATGAGCAGTTCTTC. It is translated as CASSLPFRGGTYNEQFF.

This chain uses TRBV11-2 with TRBJ2-3; perhaps TRBD2 as D (7 bases). CDR1 is SGHAT and CDR2 is FQNNGV in the germline V gene. V dropped 0 bases and J dropped 7 bases, with 14 bases sitting between them. The CDR3 is 15 amino acids. CDR3 in DNA: TGTGCCAGCAGCTTAGATGGGGGGGGCCGCAATACGCAGTATTTT. This gives the protein CASSLDGGGRNTQYF.

V usage is TRBV15 and J usage is TRBJ2-5; D not certain. The DNA end is a closer match to TRBJ2-7, so the J assignment may be wrong. CDR3 size: 12 residues. Looked up from germline, CDR1 is LNHNV and CDR2 is YYDKDF (reference sequence). The CDR3 region is CATSREGYEQYF. CDR3 DNA: TGTGCCACCAGCAGAGAGGGCTACGAGCAGTACTTC.

The V and J genes are TRBV30 and TRBJ2-7, with TRBD1 matching over 7 bases. CDR3 length: 13 residues. Germline V gives CDR1 GTSNPN, CDR2 SVGIG (reference sequence). The V segment lost 2 bases and the J segment 6 bases; nucleotides outside the gene matches: 7. The CDR3 protein is CAWSPDRVGEQYF. The CDR3 nucleotides are TGTGCCTGGAGTCCTGACAGGGTGGGCGAGCAGTACTTC.

This chain connects TRBV19 to TRBJ1-2, with D unclear. The CDR3 is 13 amino acids. V was trimmed by 0 bases and J by 3 bases, leaving 5 bases between them. CDR1 is LNHDA and CDR2 is SQIVND in the germline V gene (reference sequence). The CDR3 loop is CASSIDSYYGYTF. The DNA for the CDR3 is TGTGCCAGTAGTATAGACAGTTACTATGGCTACACCTTC.